Here is one T cell receptor beta chain with its context. Its antigen remains unidentified. Trimming at V came to 7 bases and at J to 4 bases, leaving 5 bases not matched to a gene. This CDR3 contains 13 residues. Germline V CDR1 and CDR2: GTSNPN, SVGIG (reference sequence). The treatment is: oral pan-JAK inhibitor, 5-10 mg twice daily. Extracted from the samples, RNA was reverse transcribed into cDNA to serve as the sequencing template. This table comes from immunoSEQ multiplex PCR, and its TCRdb copy is limited to in-frame clones, with some not included. The table lists 150,000 or so clones, about two thirds of them singletons. These data originate in a study of CD8+ T cells in alopecia areata. About the research overall: Treated patients were given 5 to 10 mg oral tofacitinib twice daily.

General study results and limits: Patients shared TCRs less clearly than mice did, possibly for HLA-related reasons. With one nonresponder, baseline CD8+ expansion's link to response remains uncertain. Normal skin's resident alphabeta T cells are sequenced alongside lesional scalp T cells.

This TCR came from a human donor with alopecia areata. The sequences come from CD4+ T cells sorted from blood, collected at week 4, from a patient treated with tofacitinib. The rearrangement joins TRBV30 to TRBJ2-3; the match to TRBD2 covers 10 bases. The CDR3 coding sequence is TGTGCCTCCTCGCTAGCGGGGGCAGATACGCAGTATTTT. It translates to CASSLAGADTQYF.